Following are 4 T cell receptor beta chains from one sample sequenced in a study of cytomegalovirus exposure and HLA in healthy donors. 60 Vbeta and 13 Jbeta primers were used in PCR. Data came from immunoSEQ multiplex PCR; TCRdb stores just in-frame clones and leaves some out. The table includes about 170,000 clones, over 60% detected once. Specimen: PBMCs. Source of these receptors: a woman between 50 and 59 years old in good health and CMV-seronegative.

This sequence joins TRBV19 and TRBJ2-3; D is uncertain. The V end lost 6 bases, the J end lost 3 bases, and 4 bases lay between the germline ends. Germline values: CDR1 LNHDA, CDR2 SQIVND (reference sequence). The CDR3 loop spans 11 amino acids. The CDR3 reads CASSFTDTQYF. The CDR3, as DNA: TGTGCCAGTAGCTTTACAGATACGCAGTATTTT.

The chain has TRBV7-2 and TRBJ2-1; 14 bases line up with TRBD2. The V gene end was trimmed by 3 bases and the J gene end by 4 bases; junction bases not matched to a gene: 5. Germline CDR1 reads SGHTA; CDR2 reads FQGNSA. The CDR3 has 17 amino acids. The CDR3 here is CASSFRTSGGQYNEQFF. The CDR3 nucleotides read TGTGCCAGCAGCTTCCGGACTAGCGGGGGGCAATACAATGAGCAGTTCTTC. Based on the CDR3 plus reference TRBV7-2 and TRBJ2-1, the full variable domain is GAGVSQSPSNKVTEKGKDVELRCDPISGHTALYWYRQSLGQGLEFLIYFQGNSAPDKSGLPSDRFSAERTGGSVSTLTIQRTQQEDSAVYLCASSFRTSGGQYNEQFFGPGTRLTVL.

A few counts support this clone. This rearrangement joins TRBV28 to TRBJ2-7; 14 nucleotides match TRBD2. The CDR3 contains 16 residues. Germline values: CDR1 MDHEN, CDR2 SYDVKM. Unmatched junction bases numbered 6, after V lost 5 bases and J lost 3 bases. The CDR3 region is CASSETGTSGGYEQYF. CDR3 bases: TGTGCCAGCAGTGAAACCGGGACTAGCGGGGGCTACGAGCAGTACTTC.

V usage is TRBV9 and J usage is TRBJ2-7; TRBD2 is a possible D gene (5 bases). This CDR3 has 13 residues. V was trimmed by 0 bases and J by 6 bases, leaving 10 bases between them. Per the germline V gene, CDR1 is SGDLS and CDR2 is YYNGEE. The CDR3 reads CASSVVSGVEQYF. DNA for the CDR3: TGTGCCAGCAGCGTAGTCTCCGGGGTCGAGCAGTACTTC.